This T cell receptor beta chain was documented in a study of OX40 agonist ivuxolimab in advanced cancers. Background on the study: Intravenous ivuxolimab at 0.01 to 10 mg/kg was given to patients every 2 weeks.

Repertoires were generated with immunoSEQ multiplex PCR, while TCRdb's copy carries only in-frame clones and drops some. This sample yields 75,000 to 80,000 clones, of which roughly 84% are seen a single time; about 5.9% belongs to the top ten. The CDR3 totals 11 residues. Germline CDR1 reads MDHEN; CDR2 reads SYDVKM. V dropped 7 bases and J dropped 7 bases, with 8 bases sitting between them. Sequencing was performed on CD4+ or CD8+ T cells sorted from blood, taken in a trial of the OX40 agonist ivuxolimab. This chain connects TRBV28 to TRBJ2-1, with D possibly TRBD1 on 5 matching bases. The clonotype originates from an adult with an advanced solid tumor such as melanoma, head and neck, liver or kidney cancer. The CDR3 sequence: CASTGFNEQFF. Written as DNA, the CDR3 is TGTGCCAGCACAGGGTTTAATGAGCAGTTCTTC.